This TCR gamma chain was captured in a study of gammadelta T cells in human blood. Looked up from germline, CDR1 is EGSTGY and CDR2 is YDSYTSSV. The trim removed 2 bases at V and 9 bases at J, leaving 10 bases unmatched. CDR3 length: 13 amino acids. TCRdb called clones from the RT-PCR reads again using CATT. The sample consists of about 310 gamma-chain clones, about 10% of them appearing once. This clone appeared a few times. A much larger clone lies one base from this, so it may be a read error. This chain links TRGV4 with TRGJ1 or TRGJ2. The receptor was isolated from a newborn. Sequencing input: non-Vgamma9Vdelta2 gamma-delta T cells from cord blood. The CDR3 loop is CATWDEAHCKKLF. CDR3 nucleotides: TGTGCCACCTGGGATGAAGCGCATTGTAAGAAACTCTTT.